These 13 T cell receptor beta chains were sequenced from one sample in a study of T cells in Graves' hyperthyroidism and ophthalmopathy. Regions amplified from RNA transcripts were the TCR beta CDR3 regions. First-round RT-PCR targeting the TCR CDR3 was performed with the HTBI primer set. TCRdb fed the multiplex PCR reads into MiXCR, producing one record per CDR3 protein. The sample has around 760,000 distinct CDR3 sequences; roughly a third are singletons. Sequencing used blood. All receptors come from a middle-aged woman with Graves' hyperthyroidism.

This clonotype was counted ten times or more. The CDR3 here is CASKGYGYTF. Here the CDR3 DNA reads TGTGCCAGTAAAGGCTATGGCTACACCTTC. The rearrangement uses TRBV19 and TRBJ1-2, with no clear D. Trimming removed 7 bases from V and 4 bases from J, with 4 bases in between. The CDR3 totals 10 residues. The germline gives CDR1 LNHDA, CDR2 SQIVND (reference sequence).

The table lists this clonotype with many counts. The chain combines TRBV2 with TRBJ1-1; D is unclear. CDR1 and CDR2 (germline): SNHLY, FYNNEI. V lost 7 bases and J 3 bases, leaving 12 bases between the germline ends. The length of the CDR3 is 13 residues. Written as DNA, the CDR3 is TGTGCCAGCATAGAATCAGTATACACTGAAGCTTTCTTT. Translating it yields CASIESVYTEAFF.

This clonotype was seen only a few times. A much larger clone differs by one base, so this may be a read error. The chain joins TRBV10-3 to TRBJ1-1, with D unresolved. The CDR3 sequence is 13 residues long. Between the trimmed V and J ends, which lost 4 bases and 4 bases, there was a span of 10 bases. Looked up from germline, CDR1 is ENHRY and CDR2 is SYGVKD. The CDR3 is CAISGYRGTEAFF. The CDR3 coding sequence is TGTGCCATCAGTGGGTACAGAGGCACTGAAGCTTTCTTT.

The V and J genes are TRBV7-9 and TRBJ1-2; 8 bases agree with TRBD1. CDR1 is SEHNR, CDR2 FQNEAQ, per germline (reference sequence). Germline trimming cut 3 bases from V and 3 bases from J; bases unmatched to any gene: 18. The CDR3 is 19 amino acids. CDR3 DNA sequence: TGTGCCAGCAGCTTTTCCCGGGGGGGGACAGGTCCCCCTTACTATGGCTACACCTTC. This translates into CASSFSRGGTGPPYYGYTF.

This clonotype was detected many times. This sequence joins TRBV4-1 and TRBJ2-5, with D possibly TRBD2 on 6 matching bases. Germline-derived CDR1 and CDR2 are MGHRA and YSYEKL. The CDR3 has 15 amino acids. V lost 3 bases and J lost 5, with 16 bases in between. The CDR3 region is CASSQGVRRGETQYF. CDR3 sequence (DNA): TGCGCCAGCAGCCAGGGGGTTCGTCGGGGGGAGACCCAGTACTTC.

At least ten counts were recorded for this clonotype. This sequence joins TRBV20-1 and TRBJ2-7; D unresolved. CDR3 size: 12 residues. From germline, CDR1 is DFQATT and CDR2 SNEGSKA (reference sequence). With 3 bases removed from V and 0 bases from J, the gap between germline ends came to 6 bases. CDR3 DNA: TGCAGTGCTAGTCCTCCCTCCTACGAGCAGTACTTC. It encodes CSASPPSYEQYF.

This clonotype was seen a few times. This sequence joins TRBV19 and TRBJ1-5; 9 bases are shared with TRBD1. V gave up 3 bases and J gave up 6 bases; unmatched junction bases: 12. From germline, CDR1 is LNHDA and CDR2 SQIVND (reference sequence). The length of the CDR3 is 17 residues. The CDR3 DNA reads as TGTGCCAGTAGTATTATTCGGGACAGGGCTGGAGGTCAGCCCCAGCATTTT. Its translation is CASSIIRDRAGGQPQHF.

CDR3 in DNA: TGCGCCAGCAGCCAGGGGGCGAGAAACACCATATATTTT. Protein sequence: CASSQGARNTIYF. The chain is built from TRBV4-1 and TRBJ1-3; tentative D call: TRBD1 (6 bases). This CDR3 has 13 amino acids. V was shortened by 3 bases and J by 5 bases, with 8 bases between the two germline ends. Per germline, CDR1 MGHRA and CDR2 YSYEKL.

This clonotype occurred a few times. This rearrangement joins TRBV6-6 to TRBJ1-1; tentatively, D is TRBD1 (5 bases). Germline V gene data show CDR1 as MNHNY and CDR2 as SVGAGI (reference sequence). This CDR3 spans 13 amino acids. Trimming took off 6 bases at V and 4 bases at J, with 12 bases between the two ends. The CDR3 DNA reads as TGTGCCAGCAGGGGGCCCGGGGGCACTGAAGCTTTCTTT. Translating it yields CASRGPGGTEAFF.

This rearrangement joins TRBV11-2 to TRBJ1-5; perhaps TRBD1 as D (5 bases). The germline CDR1 and CDR2 sequences are SGHAT and FQNNGV. The CDR3 is 15 amino acids. V shed 5 bases and J shed 11 bases, with 22 bases lying between them. The CDR3 coding sequence is TGTGCCAGCAGCGCAACGGGACGGACCCAAGAGACCCAGCATTTT. Amino acids: CASSATGRTQETQHF. Variable domain in full (rest from reference TRBV11-2 and TRBJ1-5): EAGVAQSPRYKIIEKRQSVAFWCNPISGHATLYWYQQILGQGPKLLIQFQNNGVVDDSQLPKDRFSAERLKGVDSTLKIQPAKLEDSAVYLCASSATGRTQETQHFGDGTRLSIL.

This clonotype was seen at least ten times. V gene TRBV7-2 combines with J gene TRBJ2-7, with TRBD2 matching over 8 bases. Per the germline V gene, CDR1 is SGHTA and CDR2 is FQGNSA. The trim removed 3 bases at V and 1 base at J, leaving 2 bases unmatched. The CDR3 has 14 residues. The CDR3 sequence: CASSFSGASYEQYF. The CDR3 DNA is TGTGCCAGCAGCTTTAGCGGGGCATCCTACGAGCAGTACTTC.

This clonotype came up many times. This chain joins TRBV7-2 and TRBJ2-5, with 8 nucleotides matching TRBD2. Germline loops: CDR1 SGHTA, CDR2 FQGNSA. With V trimmed by 6 bases and J by 7 bases, 4 bases remained unmatched. The CDR3 length is 12 residues. The CDR3, as DNA: TGTGCCAGCAGTCCGAGCGGGGGGACCCAGTACTTC. Its translation is CASSPSGGTQYF.

A remark on this clonotype: A junction end diverges from the germline sequence, so it may reflect a read error. This rearrangement joins TRBV5-1 to TRBJ1-1; D is uncertain. Germline V gene sequence: CDR1 SGHRS, CDR2 YFSETQ. The CDR3 spans 14 residues. As DNA, the CDR3 is TGTGCCAGCAGCCGAGGATTGTGGGACACTGAAGCTTTCTTT. As protein: CASSRGLWDTEAFF. Based on the CDR3 plus reference TRBV5-1 and TRBJ1-1, the full variable domain is KAGVTQTPRYLIKTRGQQVTLSCSPISGHRSVSWYQQTPGQGLQFLFEYFSETQRNKGNFPGRFSGRQFSNSRSEMNVSTLELGDSALYLCASSRGLWDTEAFFGQGTRLTVV.